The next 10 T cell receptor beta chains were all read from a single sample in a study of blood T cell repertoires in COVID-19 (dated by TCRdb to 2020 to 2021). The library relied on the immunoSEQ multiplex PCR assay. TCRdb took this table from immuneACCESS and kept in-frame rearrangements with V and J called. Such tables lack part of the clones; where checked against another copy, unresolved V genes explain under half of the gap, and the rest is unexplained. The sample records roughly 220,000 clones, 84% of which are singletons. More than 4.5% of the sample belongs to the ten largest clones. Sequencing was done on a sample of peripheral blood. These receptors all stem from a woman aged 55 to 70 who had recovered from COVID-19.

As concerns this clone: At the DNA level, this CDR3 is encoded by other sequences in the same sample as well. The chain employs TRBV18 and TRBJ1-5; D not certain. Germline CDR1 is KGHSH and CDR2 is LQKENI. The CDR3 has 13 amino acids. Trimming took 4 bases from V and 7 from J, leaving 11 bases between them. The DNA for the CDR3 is TGTGCCAGCTCACTTCCGGGTGGGCAGCCCCAGCATTTT. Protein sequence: CASSLPGGQPQHF. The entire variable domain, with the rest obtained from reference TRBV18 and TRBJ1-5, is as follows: NAGVMQNPRHLVRRRGQEARLRCSPMKGHSHVYWYRQLPEEGLKFMVYLQKENIIDESGMPKERFSAEFPKEGPSILRIQQVVRGDSAAYFCASSLPGGQPQHFGDGTRLSIL.

The chain's CDR3 is CASIGSGANVLTF. As DNA, the CDR3 is TGTGCCAGTATCGGCTCTGGGGCCAACGTCCTGACTTTC. The chain couples TRBV19 to TRBJ2-6; D is unclear. The CDR3 sequence is 13 residues long. The V gene's germline CDR1 is LNHDA and CDR2 SQIVND (reference sequence). V was cut by 7 bases and J by 0 bases, with 4 bases left in between.

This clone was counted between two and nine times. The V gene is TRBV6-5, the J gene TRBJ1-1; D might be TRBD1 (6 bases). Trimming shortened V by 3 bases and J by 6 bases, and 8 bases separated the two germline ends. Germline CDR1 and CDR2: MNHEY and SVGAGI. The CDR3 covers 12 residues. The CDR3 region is CASSYGGAEAFF. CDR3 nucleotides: TGTGCCAGCAGTTATGGGGGCGCTGAAGCTTTCTTT.

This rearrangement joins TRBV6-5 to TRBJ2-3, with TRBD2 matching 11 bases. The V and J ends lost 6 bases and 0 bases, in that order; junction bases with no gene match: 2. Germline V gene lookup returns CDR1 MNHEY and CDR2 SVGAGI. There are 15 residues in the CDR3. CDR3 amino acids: CASSWTSGSTDTQYF. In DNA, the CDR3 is TGTGCCAGCAGCTGGACTAGCGGGAGCACAGATACGCAGTATTTT.

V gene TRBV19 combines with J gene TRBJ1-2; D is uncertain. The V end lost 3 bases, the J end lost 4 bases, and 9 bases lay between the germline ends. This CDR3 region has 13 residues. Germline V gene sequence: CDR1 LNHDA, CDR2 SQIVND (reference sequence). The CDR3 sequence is CASSIPAGYGYTF. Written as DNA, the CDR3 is TGTGCCAGTAGTATCCCGGCAGGCTATGGCTACACCTTC.

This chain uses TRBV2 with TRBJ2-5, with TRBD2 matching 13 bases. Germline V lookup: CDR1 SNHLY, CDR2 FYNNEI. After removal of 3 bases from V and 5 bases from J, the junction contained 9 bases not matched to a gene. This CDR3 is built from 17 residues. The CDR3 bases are TGTGCCAGCAGTGATATACTAGCGGGGGGGCCCGGGGAGACCCAGTACTTC. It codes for CASSDILAGGPGETQYF.

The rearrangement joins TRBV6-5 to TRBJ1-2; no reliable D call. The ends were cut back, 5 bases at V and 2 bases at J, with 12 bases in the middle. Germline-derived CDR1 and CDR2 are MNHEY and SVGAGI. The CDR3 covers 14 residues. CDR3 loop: CASSRAGLNYGYTF. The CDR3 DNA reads TGTGCCAGCAGTCGGGCGGGGTTGAACTATGGCTACACCTTC.

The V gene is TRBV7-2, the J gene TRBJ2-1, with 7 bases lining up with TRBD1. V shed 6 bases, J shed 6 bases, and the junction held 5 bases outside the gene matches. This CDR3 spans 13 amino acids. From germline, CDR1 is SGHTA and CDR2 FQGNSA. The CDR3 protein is CASRSTGSNEQFF. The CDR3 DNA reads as TGTGCCAGCAGATCGACAGGGAGCAATGAGCAGTTCTTC.

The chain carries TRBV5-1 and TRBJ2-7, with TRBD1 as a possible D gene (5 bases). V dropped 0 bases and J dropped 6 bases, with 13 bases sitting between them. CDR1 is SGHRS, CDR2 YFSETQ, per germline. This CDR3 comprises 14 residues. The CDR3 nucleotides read TGCGCCAGCAGCTTGGGTGAAGGGGTCTCCGAGCAGTACTTC. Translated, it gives CASSLGEGVSEQYF.

Here the CDR3 reads CASSLGGSGNTIYF. The DNA for the CDR3 is TGCGCCAGCAGCTTGGGCGGGTCAGGAAACACCATATATTTT. V gene TRBV5-1 combines with J gene TRBJ1-3; no definite D call. The CDR3 contains 14 residues. V lost 0 bases and J 4 bases, leaving 8 bases between the germline ends. CDR1 is SGHRS, CDR2 YFSETQ, per germline.